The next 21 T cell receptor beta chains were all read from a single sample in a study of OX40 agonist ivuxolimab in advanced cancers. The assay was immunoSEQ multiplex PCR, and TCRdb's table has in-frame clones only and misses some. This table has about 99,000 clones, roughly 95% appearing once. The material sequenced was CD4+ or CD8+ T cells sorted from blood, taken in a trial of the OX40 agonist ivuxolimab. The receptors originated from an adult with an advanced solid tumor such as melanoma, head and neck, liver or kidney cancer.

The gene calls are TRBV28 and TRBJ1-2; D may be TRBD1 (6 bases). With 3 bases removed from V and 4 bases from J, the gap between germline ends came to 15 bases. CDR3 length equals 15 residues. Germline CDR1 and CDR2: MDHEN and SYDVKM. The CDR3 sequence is CASSFLGGAVYGYTF. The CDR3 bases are TGTGCCAGCAGTTTTCTCGGGGGCGCCGTCTATGGCTACACCTTC.

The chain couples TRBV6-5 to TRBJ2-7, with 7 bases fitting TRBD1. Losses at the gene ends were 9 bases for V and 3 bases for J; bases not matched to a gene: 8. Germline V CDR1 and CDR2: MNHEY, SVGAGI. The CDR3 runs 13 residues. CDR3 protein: CASYRDSFYEQYF. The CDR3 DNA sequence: TGTGCCAGTTACCGGGACAGCTTCTACGAGCAGTACTTC.

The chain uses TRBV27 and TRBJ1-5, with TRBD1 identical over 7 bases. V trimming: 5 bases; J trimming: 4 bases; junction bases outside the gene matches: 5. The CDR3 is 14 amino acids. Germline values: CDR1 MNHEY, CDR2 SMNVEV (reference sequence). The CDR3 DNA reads TGTGCCAGCAGTCACAGACAGGGAAATCAGCCCCAGCATTTT. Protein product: CASSHRQGNQPQHF.

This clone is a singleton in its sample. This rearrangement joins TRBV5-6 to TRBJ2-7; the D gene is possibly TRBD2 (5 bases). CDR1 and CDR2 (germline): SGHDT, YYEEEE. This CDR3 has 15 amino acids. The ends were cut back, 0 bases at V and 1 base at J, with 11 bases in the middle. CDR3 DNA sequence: TGTGCCAGCAGCTTGGGGGTTAGCGAATCCTACGAGCAGTACTTC. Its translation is CASSLGVSESYEQYF.

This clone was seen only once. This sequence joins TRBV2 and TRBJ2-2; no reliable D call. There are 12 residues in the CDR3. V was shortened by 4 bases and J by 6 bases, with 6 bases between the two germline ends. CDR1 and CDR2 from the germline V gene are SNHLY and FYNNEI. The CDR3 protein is CASSVPAGELFF. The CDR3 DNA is TGTGCCAGCAGTGTCCCTGCCGGGGAGCTGTTTTTT.

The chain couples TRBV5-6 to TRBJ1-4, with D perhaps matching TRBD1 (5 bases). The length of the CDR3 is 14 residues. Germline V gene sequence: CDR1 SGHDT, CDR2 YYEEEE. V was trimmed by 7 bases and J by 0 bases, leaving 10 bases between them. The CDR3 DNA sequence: TGTGCCAGCGGTACAGGTTCAACTAATGAAAAACTGTTTTTT. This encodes CASGTGSTNEKLFF.

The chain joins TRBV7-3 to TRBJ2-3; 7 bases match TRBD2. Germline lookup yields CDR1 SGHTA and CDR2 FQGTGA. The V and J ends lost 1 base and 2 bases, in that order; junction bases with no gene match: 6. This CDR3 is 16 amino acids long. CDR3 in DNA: TGTGCCAGCAGCTTAATAGGACTAGGGACCACAGATACGCAGTATTTT. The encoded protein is CASSLIGLGTTDTQYF.

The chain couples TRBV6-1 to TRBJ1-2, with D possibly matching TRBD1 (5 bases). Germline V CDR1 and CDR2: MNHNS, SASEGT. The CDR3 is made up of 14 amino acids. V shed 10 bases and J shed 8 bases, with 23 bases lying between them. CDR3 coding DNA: TGTGCCACCGCCAGGGAGGGGCACGTTAGCGGCTACACCTTC. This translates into CATAREGHVSGYTF.

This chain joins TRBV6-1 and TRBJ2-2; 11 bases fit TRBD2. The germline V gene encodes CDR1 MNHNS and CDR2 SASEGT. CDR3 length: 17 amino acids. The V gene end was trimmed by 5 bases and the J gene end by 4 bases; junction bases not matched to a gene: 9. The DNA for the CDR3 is TGTGCCAGCAGTCAAGTAGCGGGAGGGCGGGGCACCGGGGAGCTGTTTTTT. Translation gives CASSQVAGGRGTGELFF.

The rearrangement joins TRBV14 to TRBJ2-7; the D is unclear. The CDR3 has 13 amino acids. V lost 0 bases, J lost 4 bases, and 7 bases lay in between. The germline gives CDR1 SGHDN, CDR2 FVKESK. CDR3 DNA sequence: TGTGCCAGCAGCCAAGATCATGTGTACGAGCAGTACTTC. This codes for CASSQDHVYEQYF.

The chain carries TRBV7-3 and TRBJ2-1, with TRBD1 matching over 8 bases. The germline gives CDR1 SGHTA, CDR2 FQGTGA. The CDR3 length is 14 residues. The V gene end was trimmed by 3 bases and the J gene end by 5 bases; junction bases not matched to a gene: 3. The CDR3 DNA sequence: TGTGCCAGCAGCTTTCGGACAGGGCACAATGAGCAGTTCTTC. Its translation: CASSFRTGHNEQFF. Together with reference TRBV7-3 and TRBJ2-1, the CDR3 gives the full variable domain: GAGVSQTPSNKVTEKGKYVELRCDPISGHTALYWYRQSLGQGPEFLIYFQGTGAADDSGLPNDRFFAVRPEGSVSTLKIQRTERGDSAVYLCASSFRTGHNEQFFGPGTRLTVL.

CDR3 amino acids: CASGLLSLAGIETQYF. CDR3 nucleotide sequence: TGTGCCAGCGGTCTCCTTAGTTTGGCAGGTATCGAGACCCAGTACTTC. V gene TRBV27 combines with J gene TRBJ2-5; D remains unclear. Looked up from germline, CDR1 is MNHEY and CDR2 is SMNVEV (reference sequence). The V end lost 8 bases, the J end lost 5 bases, and 24 bases lay between the germline ends. The CDR3 runs to 16 residues.

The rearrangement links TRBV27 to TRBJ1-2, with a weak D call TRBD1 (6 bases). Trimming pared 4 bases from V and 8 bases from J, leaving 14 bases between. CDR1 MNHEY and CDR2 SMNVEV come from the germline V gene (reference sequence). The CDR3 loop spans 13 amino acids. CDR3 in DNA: TGTGCCAGCAGTTCGAACGACAGGCGAGGCTACACCTTC. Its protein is CASSSNDRRGYTF.

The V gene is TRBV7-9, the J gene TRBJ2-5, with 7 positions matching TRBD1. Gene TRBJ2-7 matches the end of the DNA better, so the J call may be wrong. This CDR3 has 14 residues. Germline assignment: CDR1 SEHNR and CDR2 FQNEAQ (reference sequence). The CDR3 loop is CASSPRTGSYEQYF. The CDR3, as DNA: TGTGCCAGCAGCCCCCGGACAGGCTCCTACGAGCAGTACTTC.

As DNA, the CDR3 is TGTGCCACCAAAAGGGTAGGGTCCAATGAGCAGTTCTTC. It specifies CATKRVGSNEQFF. V gene TRBV15 combines with J gene TRBJ2-1; D call uncertain. Per the germline V gene, CDR1 is LNHNV and CDR2 is YYDKDF (reference sequence). Trimming took 7 bases from V and 6 from J, leaving 13 bases between them. This CDR3 is 13 amino acids long.

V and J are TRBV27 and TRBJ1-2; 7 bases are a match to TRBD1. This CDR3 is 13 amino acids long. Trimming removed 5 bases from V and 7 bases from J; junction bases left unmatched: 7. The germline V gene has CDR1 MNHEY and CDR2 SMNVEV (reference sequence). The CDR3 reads CASSLTGVSGYTF. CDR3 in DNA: TGTGCCAGCAGTCTAACAGGGGTATCTGGCTACACCTTC.

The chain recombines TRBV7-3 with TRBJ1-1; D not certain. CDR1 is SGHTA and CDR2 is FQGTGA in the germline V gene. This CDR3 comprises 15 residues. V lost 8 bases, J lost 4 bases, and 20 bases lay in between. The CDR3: CASSPAPGGGTEAFF. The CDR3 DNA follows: TGTGCCAGCTCCCCCGCCCCCGGTGGTGGCACTGAAGCTTTCTTT. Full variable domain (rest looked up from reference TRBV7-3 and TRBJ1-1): GAGVSQTPSNKVTEKGKYVELRCDPISGHTALYWYRQSLGQGPEFLIYFQGTGAADDSGLPNDRFFAVRPEGSVSTLKIQRTERGDSAVYLCASSPAPGGGTEAFFGQGTRLTVV.

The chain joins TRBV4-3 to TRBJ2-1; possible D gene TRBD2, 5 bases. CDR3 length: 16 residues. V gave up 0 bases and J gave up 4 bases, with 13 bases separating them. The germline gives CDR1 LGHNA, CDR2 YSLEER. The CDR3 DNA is TGCGCCAGCAGCCAAGAAATTGTCGAGCGGTACAATGAGCAGTTCTTC. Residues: CASSQEIVERYNEQFF.

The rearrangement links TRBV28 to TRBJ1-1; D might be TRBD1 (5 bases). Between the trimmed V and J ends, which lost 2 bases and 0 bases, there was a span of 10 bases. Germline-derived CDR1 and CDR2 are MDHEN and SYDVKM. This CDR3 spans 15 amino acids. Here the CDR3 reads CASSLQGTMNTEAFF. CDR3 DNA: TGTGCCAGCAGTTTACAGGGAACGATGAACACTGAAGCTTTCTTT.

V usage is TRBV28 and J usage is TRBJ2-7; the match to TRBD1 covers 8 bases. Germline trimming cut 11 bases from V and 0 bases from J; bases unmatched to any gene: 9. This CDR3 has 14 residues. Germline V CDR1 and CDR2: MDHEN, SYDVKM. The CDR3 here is CAVDGGQDSYEQYF. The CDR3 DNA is TGTGCCGTAGACGGGGGACAGGACTCCTACGAGCAGTACTTC.

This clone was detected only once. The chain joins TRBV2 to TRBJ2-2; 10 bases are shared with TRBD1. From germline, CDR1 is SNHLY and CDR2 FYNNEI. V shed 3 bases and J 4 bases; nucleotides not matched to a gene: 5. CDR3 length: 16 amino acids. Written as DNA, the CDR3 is TGTGCCAGCAGTGATACCGGGACAGGGGCCACCGGGGAGCTGTTTTTT. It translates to CASSDTGTGATGELFF.